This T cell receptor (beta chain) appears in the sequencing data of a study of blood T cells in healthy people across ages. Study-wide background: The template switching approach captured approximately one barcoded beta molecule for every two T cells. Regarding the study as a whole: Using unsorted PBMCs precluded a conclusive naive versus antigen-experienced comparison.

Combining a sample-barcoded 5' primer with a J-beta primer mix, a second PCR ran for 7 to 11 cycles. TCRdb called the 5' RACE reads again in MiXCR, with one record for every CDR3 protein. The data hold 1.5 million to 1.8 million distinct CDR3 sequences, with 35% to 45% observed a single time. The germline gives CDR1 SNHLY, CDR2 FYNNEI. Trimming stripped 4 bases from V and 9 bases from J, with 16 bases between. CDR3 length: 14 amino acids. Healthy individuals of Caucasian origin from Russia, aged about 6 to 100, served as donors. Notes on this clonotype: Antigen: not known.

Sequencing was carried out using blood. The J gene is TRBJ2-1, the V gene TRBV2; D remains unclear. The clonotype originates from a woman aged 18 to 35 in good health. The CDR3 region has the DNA TGTGCCAGCAGTGGTTCGTCTGGGGTTGGTGAGCAGTTCTTC. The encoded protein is CASSGSSGVGEQFF.